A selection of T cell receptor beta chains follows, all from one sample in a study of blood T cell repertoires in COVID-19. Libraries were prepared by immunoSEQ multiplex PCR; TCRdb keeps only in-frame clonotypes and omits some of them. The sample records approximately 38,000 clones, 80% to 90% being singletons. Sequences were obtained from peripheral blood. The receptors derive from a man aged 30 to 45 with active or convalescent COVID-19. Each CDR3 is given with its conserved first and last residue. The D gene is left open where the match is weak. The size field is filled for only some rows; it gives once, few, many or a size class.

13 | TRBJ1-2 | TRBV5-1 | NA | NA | TGCGCCAGTTACACCGGGGGTAACTATGGCTACACCTTC | CASYTGGNYGYTF
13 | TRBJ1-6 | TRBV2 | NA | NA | TGTGCCAGATCGGCAGGGAAAAATTCACCCCTCCACTTT | CARSAGKNSPLHF
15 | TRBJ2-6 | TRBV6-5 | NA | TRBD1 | TGTGCCAGCAGGGACAGGAACTCTGGGGCCAACGTCCTGACTTTC | CASRDRNSGANVLTF
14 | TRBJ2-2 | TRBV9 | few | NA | TGTGCCAGCAGCGCAGGACATGGCACCGGGGAGCTGTTTTTT | CASSAGHGTGELFF
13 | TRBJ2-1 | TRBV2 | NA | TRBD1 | TGTGCCAGCAGTGAGGACAGGAAGGGTGAGCAGTTCTTC | CASSEDRKGEQFF
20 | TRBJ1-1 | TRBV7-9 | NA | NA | TGTGCCAGCAGCAGCATGCATGGGGGGGCGACGCAGGGAAAAAACACTGAAGCTTTCTTT | CASSSMHGGATQGKNTEAFF
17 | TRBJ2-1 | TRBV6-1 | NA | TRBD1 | TGTGCCAGCAGTGAATGGGACAGGGGGCTGCGGGTGGGTGAGCAGTTCTTC | CASSEWDRGLRVGEQFF
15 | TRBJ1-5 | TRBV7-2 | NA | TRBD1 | TGTGCCAGCAGCTTAGGGACAGGCCTGAGTCAGCCCCAGCATTTT | CASSLGTGLSQPQHF
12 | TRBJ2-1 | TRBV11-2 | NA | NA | TGTGCCAGCAGCTTAGCTGTCAATGAGCAGTTCTTC | CASSLAVNEQFF
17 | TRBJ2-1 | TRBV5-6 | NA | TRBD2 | TGTGCCAGCAGCTTGGTCGGCTCTAGCGGGAAATACAATGAGCAGTTCTTC | CASSLVGSSGKYNEQFF
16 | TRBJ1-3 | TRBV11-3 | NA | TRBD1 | TGTGCCAGCAGCTCCGGTGGGACAGGGGCTGGAAACACCATATATTTT | CASSSGGTGAGNTIYF
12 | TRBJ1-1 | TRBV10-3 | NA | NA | TGTGCCATCAGTGAGTCGTCTATTGAAGCTTTCTTT | CAISESSIEAFF
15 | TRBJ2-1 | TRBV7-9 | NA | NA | TGTGCCAGCAGCCCCGGGGTCTCGGGAAACAATGAGCAGTTCTTC | CASSPGVSGNNEQFF
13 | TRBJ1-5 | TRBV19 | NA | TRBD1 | TGTGCCAGTAGTATCAGGGGGCATCAGCCCCAGCATTTT | CASSIRGHQPQHF
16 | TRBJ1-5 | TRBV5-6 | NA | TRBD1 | TGTGCCAGCAACCCAGGGGGCTGGAATAGCAATCAGCCCCAGCATTTT | CASNPGGWNSNQPQHF
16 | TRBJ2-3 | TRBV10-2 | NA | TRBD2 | TGCGCCAGCAGTGGGAGGGCTAGCGGGGCACGGGATACGCAGTATTTT | CASSGRASGARDTQYF
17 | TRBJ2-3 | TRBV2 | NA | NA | TGTGCCAGCCGAATCTTCTGGTCGAGTAACGGGGCAGATACGCAGTATTTT | CASRIFWSSNGADTQYF
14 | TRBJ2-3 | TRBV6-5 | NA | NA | TGTGCCAGCAGACCTACAGGGAGCACAGATACGCAGTATTTT | CASRPTGSTDTQYF
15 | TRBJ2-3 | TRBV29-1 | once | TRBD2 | TGCAGCGGTCGACTAGCGGGAGGGCCCACAGATACGCAGTATTTT | CSGRLAGGPTDTQYF
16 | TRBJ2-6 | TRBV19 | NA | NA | TGTGCCAGTAGTATAGTCCCAGGGGCTGGGGCCAACGTCCTGACTTTC | CASSIVPGAGANVLTF
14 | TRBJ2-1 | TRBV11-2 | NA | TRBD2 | TGTGCCAGCAGTTTAGCGGGGGGGCGAAGTGAGCAGTTCTTC | CASSLAGGRSEQFF
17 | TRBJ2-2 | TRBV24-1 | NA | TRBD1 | TGTGCCACCAGTGAGGAAGGGACAGGGGGCGCCCACCGGGAGCTGTTTTTT | CATSEEGTGGAHRELFF
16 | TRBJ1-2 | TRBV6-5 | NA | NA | TGTGCCAGCAGTTACTCGGTGGAGGGCGGGGGTTATGGCTACACCTTC | CASSYSVEGGGYGYTF
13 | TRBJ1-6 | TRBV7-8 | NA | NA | TGTGCCAGCAGCTCGGACAATTACTCACCCCTCCACTTT | CASSSDNYSPLHF
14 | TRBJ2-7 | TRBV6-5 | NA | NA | TGTGCCAGCAGTCTATCGGACGGACTCTACGAGCAGTACTTC | CASSLSDGLYEQYF
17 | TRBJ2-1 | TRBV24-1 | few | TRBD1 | TGTGCCACCAGTGAAAGGGACAGGGGGAACTCCTACAATGAGCAGTTCTTC | CATSERDRGNSYNEQFF
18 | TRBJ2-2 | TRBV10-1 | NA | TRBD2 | TGCGCCAGCAGTGAGCCCTATCTACTAGCGGGAGTAGTCGGGGAGCTGTTTTTT | CASSEPYLLAGVVGELFF
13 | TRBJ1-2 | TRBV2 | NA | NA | TGTGCCAGCAGTGATCCCAGGGTTGGTGGCTACACCTTC | CASSDPRVGGYTF
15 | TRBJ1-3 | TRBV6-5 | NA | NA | TGTGCCAGCAGCCGGGACTACAGCTCTGGAAACACCATATATTTT | CASSRDYSSGNTIYF
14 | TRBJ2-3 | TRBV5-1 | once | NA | TGCGCCAGCAGCTTGGCTCCGGGGACAGATACGCAGTATTTT | CASSLAPGTDTQYF
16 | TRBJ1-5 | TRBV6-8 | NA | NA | TGTGCCAGCAGTTACACCCCAGACACTCACAATCAGCCCCAGCATTTT | CASSYTPDTHNQPQHF
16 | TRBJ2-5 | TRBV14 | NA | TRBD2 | TGTGCCAGCAGCCAAGGAGGTAGCGGGGACCAAGAGACCCAGTACTTC | CASSQGGSGDQETQYF
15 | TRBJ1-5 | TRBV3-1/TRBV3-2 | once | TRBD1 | TGTGCCAGCAGCCCAAGACAGGGTAACAATCAGCCCCAGCATTTT | CASSPRQGNNQPQHF
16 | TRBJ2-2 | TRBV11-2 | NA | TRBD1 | TGTGCCAGCAGCTTTCATACAGGGGGCCCTACCGGGGAGCTGTTTTTT | CASSFHTGGPTGELFF
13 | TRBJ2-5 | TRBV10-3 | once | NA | TGTGCCATCAGGGACAGACCACAAGAAGCCCAGTACTTC | CAIRDRPQEAQYF
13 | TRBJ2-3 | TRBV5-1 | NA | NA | TGCGCCAGCAGCTTGGGAAGCGGAGATACGCAGTATTTT | CASSLGSGDTQYF
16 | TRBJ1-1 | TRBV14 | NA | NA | TGTGCCAGCAGCCTGACCGGGACGGGGGGATTTGGGGAAGCTTTCTTT | CASSLTGTGGFGEAFF
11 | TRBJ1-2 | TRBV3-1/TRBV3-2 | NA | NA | TGTGCCAGCAGGGGGGCGATTGGCTACACCTTC | CASRGAIGYTF
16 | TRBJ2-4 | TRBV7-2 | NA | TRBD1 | TGTGCCAGCAGCGCCTTGGGACAGGGGATCAAAAACATTCAGTACTTC | CASSALGQGIKNIQYF
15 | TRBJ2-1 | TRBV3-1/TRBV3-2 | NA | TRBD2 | TGTGCCAGCACCCGGGGACTACCCCTCTACAATGAGCAGTTCTTC | CASTRGLPLYNEQFF
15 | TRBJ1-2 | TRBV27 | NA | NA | TGTGCCAGCAGTGTATTCGGGACATCTAACTATGGCTACACCTTC | CASSVFGTSNYGYTF
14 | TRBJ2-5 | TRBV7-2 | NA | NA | TGTGCCAGCAGCTTAGCGGGGTCAGGGGAGACCCAGTACTTC | CASSLAGSGETQYF
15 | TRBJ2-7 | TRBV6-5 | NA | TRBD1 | TGTGCCAGCAGTCGGTCGGGACAGGCCTCCTACGAGCAGTACTTC | CASSRSGQASYEQYF
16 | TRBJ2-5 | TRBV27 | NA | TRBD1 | TGTGCCAGCTATGACAGGGGAAAGAGACCCAGTACATTCCAGTACTTC | CASYDRGKRPSTFQYF
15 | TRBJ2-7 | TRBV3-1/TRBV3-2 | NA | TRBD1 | TGTGCCAGCAGCCAAACGACAGGGCCCTCCTACGAGCAGTACTTC | CASSQTTGPSYEQYF
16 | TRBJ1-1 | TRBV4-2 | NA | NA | TGTGCCAGCAGCCTAGGCGCCTTTCCGAGGGACACTGAAGCTTTCTTT | CASSLGAFPRDTEAFF
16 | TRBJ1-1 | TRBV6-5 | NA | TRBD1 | TGTGCCAGCAGTTACGGAAAGGGGGCAATGAACACTGAAGCTTTCTTT | CASSYGKGAMNTEAFF
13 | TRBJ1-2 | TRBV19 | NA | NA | TGTGCCAGTAGTAAGGAGTTTAACTATGGCTACACCTTC | CASSKEFNYGYTF
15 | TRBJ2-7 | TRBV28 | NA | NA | TGTGCCAGCAGTTTAGCCAGCAAAGGGGCGGTCGAGCAGTACTTC | CASSLASKGAVEQYF
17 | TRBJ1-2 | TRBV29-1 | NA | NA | TGCAGCGTTGAAACACAGACTAGCGGGGCGATTAACTATGGCTACACCTTC | CSVETQTSGAINYGYTF
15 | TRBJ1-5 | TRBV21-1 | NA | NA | TGTGCCAGCAGCAAAGTAGCAGGGGGCGGACAGCCCCAGCATTTT | CASSKVAGGGQPQHF
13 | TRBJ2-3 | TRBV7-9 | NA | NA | TGTGCCAGCAGCGGACATGTATCAGATACGCAGTATTTT | CASSGHVSDTQYF
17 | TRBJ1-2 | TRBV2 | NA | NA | TGTGCCAGCAGTGATATGGGGAAAGCAGGGCCAATGCGCGGCTACACCTTC | CASSDMGKAGPMRGYTF
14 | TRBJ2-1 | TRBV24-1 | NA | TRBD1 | TGTGCCACCAGTGGGGACAGGGGGAGCGATGAGCAGTTCTTC | CATSGDRGSDEQFF
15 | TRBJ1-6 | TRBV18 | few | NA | TGTGCCAGCTCACCCGACCAGGGGAGGGGGTCACCCCTCCACTTT | CASSPDQGRGSPLHF
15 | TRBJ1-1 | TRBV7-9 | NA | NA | TGTGCCAGCAGACCATCCTCGGGAGCCCCCACTGAAGCTTTCTTT | CASRPSSGAPTEAFF
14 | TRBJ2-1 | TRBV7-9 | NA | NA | TGTGCCAGCAGCCCCCTACGGGAGCAGCATGAGCAGTTCTTC | CASSPLREQHEQFF
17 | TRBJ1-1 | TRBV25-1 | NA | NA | TGTGCCAGCAGTGGAACAGGGCCTCGAACCTTGAACACTGAAGCTTTCTTT | CASSGTGPRTLNTEAFF
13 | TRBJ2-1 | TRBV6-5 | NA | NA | TGTGCCAGCAGGGTACAGGACCACAATGAGCAGTTCTTC | CASRVQDHNEQFF
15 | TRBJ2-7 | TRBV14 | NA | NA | TGTGCCAGCAGCCCTCGAGCAGGGATCCCCTACGAGCAGTACTTC | CASSPRAGIPYEQYF